This T cell receptor (beta chain) was recorded in a study of T cells in pancreatic ductal adenocarcinoma. Clones were read by immunoSEQ multiplex PCR, and TCRdb kept only the in-frame ones, dropping some. The table has approximately 9,000 clones, over 85% seen once. The CDR3 sequence is 14 residues long. Trimming at V came to 1 base and at J to 1 base, leaving 0 bases not matched to a gene. CDR1 SGHTA and CDR2 FQGNSA come from the germline V gene. No neoadjuvant therapy was given to the selected pancreatic ductal adenocarcinoma patients before their surgery. V and J are TRBV7-2 and TRBJ1-1; 7 bases match TRBD1. The sequence was collected from a human donor with pancreatic ductal adenocarcinoma. The sample consisted of PBMCs. DNA for the CDR3: TGTGCCAGCAGCTTAGGGGACAGGAACACTGAAGCTTTCTTT. Translating it yields CASSLGDRNTEAFF.